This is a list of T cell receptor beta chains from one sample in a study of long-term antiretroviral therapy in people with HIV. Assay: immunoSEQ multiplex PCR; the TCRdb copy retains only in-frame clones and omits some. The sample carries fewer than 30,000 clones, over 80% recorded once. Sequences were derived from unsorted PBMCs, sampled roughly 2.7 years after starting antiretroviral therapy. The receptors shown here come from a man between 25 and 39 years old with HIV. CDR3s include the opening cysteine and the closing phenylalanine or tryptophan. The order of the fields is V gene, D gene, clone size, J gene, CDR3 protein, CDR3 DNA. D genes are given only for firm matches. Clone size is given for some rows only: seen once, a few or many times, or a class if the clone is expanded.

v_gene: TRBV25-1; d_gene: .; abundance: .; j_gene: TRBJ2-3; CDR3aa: CASSESRNTQYF; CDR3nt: TGTGCCAGCAGTGAATCTAGAAATACGCAGTATTTT
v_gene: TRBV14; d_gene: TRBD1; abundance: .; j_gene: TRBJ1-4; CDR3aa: CASSQPTGGRGKLFF; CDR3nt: TGTGCCAGCAGCCAACCCACAGGGGGAAGGGGGAAACTGTTTTTT
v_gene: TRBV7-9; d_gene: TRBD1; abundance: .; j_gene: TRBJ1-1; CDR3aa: CASSSGGLSTEAFF; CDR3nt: TGTGCCAGCAGCTCAGGGGGTTTGAGCACTGAAGCTTTCTTT
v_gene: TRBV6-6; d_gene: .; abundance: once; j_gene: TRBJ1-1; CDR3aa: CASSYRVMGTEAFF; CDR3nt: TGTGCCAGCAGTTATAGGGTCATGGGGACTGAAGCTTTCTTT
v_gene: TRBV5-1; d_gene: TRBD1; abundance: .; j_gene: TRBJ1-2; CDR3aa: CASSPGTDPEIANYGYTF; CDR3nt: TGCGCCAGCAGCCCGGGGACAGATCCCGAAATAGCTAACTATGGCTACACCTTC
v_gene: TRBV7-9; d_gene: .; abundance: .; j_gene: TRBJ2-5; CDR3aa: CASSYRRGGGETQYF; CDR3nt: TGTGCCAGCAGCTATAGAAGAGGAGGGGGGGAGACCCAGTACTTC
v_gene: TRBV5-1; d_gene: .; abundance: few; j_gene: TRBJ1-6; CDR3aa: CASSLTSSLNSPLHF; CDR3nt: TGCGCCAGCAGCCTAACATCGTCCCTTAATTCACCCCTCCACTTT
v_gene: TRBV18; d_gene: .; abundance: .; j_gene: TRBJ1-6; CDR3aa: CASSQIQGSNSPLHF; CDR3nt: TGTGCCAGCTCACAAATACAGGGTAGTAATTCACCCCTCCACTTT
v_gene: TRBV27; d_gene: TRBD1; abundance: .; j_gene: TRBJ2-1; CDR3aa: CASSLTGVSYNEQFF; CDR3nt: TGTGCCAGCAGTTTAACAGGGGTCTCCTACAATGAGCAGTTCTTC
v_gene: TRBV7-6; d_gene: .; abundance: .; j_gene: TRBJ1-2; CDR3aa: CASSYYRAGGYTF; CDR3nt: TGTGCCAGCAGCTATTACAGGGCTGGCGGCTACACCTTC
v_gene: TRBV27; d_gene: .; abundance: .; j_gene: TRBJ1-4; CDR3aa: CASRKGGRYSTNEKLFF; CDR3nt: TGTGCCAGCAGGAAGGGGGGGCGATACTCAACTAATGAAAAACTGTTTTTT
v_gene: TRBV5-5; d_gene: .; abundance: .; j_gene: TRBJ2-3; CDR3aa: CASSERSTDTQYF; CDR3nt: TGTGCCAGCAGCGAAAGAAGCACAGATACGCAGTATTTT
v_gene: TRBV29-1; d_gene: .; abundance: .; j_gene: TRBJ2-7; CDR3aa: CSVEVADGPYEQYF; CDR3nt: TGCAGCGTTGAAGTAGCGGACGGCCCCTACGAGCAGTACTTC
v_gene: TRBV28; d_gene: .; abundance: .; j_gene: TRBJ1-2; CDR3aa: CASRIQRNYGYTF; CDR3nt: TGTGCCAGCAGGATACAGAGGAACTATGGCTACACCTTC
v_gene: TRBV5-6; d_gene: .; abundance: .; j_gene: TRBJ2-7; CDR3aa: CASSNDREAGRPYEQYF; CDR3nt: TGTGCCAGCAGTAACGACAGGGAGGCGGGTAGGCCCTACGAGCAGTACTTC
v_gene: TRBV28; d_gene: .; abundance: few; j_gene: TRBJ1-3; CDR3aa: CASSFRGSGNTIYF; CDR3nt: TGTGCCAGCAGTTTTCGGGGTTCAGGAAACACCATATATTTT
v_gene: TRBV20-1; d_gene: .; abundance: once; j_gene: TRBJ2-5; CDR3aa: CSARSQETQYF; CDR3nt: TGCAGTGCTAGGAGCCAAGAGACCCAGTACTTC
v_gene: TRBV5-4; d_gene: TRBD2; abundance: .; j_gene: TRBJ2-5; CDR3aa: CASSLLAGGGETQYF; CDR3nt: TGTGCCAGCAGCTTGCTAGCGGGAGGCGGTGAGACCCAGTACTTC
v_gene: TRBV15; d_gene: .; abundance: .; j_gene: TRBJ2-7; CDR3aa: CATSRDARSYEQYF; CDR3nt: TGTGCCACCAGCAGAGATGCTAGATCCTACGAGCAGTACTTC
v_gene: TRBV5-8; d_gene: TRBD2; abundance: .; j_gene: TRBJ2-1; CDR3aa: CASSLFRGTSDYNEQFF; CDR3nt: TGTGCCAGCAGCTTATTTCGCGGGACTAGCGACTACAATGAGCAGTTCTTC
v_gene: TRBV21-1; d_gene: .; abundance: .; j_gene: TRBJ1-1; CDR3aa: CASSMRPNEAFF; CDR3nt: TGTGCCAGCAGCATGAGGCCCAATGAAGCTTTCTTT
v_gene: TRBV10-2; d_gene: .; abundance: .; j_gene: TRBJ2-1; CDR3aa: CASSGPLNEQFF; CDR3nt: TGCGCCAGCAGTGGACCGCTCAATGAGCAGTTCTTC
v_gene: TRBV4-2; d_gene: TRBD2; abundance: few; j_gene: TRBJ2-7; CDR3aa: CASSHTSGNSYEQYF; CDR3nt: TGTGCCAGCAGCCACACTAGCGGCAACTCCTACGAGCAGTACTTC
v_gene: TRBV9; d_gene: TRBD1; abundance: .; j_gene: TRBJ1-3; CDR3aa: CASSAETGRGNTIYF; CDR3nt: TGTGCCAGCAGCGCCGAGACAGGGAGGGGAAACACCATATATTTT
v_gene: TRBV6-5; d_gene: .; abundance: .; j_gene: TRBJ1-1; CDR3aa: CASKRSMNTEAFF; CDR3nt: TGTGCCAGCAAGCGTAGCATGAACACTGAAGCTTTCTTT
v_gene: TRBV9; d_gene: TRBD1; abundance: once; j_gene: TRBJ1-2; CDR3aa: CASSVASGGSGYTF; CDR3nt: TGTGCCAGCAGCGTAGCTTCAGGGGGTAGTGGCTACACCTTC
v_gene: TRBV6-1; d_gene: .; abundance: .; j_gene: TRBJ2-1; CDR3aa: CASTYYNEQFF; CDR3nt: TGTGCCAGCACATACTACAATGAGCAGTTCTTC
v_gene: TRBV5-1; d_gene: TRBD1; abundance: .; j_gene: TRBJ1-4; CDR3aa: CASSWRTGANEKLFF; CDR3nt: TGCGCCAGCAGCTGGCGGACAGGGGCGAATGAAAAACTGTTTTTT
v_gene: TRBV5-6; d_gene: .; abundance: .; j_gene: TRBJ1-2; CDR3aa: CASSFGLQGSVAF; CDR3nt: TGTGCCAGCAGCTTCGGACTGCAGGGAAGTGTAGCCTTC
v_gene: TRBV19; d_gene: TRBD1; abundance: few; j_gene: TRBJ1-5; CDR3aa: CASNWGQGIQPQHF; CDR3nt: TGTGCCAGTAATTGGGGACAGGGGATACAGCCCCAGCATTTT
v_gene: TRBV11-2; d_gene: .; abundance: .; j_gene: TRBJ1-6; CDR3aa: CASSLDSSYNSPLHF; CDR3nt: TGTGCCAGCAGTCTCGACAGTTCCTATAATTCACCCCTCCACTTT
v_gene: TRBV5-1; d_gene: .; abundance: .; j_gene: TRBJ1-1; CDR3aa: CASTTSGANTEAFF; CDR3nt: TGCGCCAGCACCACCTCCGGGGCGAACACTGAAGCTTTCTTT
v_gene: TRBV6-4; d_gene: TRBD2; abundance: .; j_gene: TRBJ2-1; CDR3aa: CASSDSGTSGVNEQFF; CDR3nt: TGTGCCAGCAGTGACTCCGGGACTAGCGGGGTAAATGAGCAGTTCTTC
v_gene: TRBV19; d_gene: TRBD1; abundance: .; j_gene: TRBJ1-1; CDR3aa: CASRRQGTEAFF; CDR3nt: TGTGCCAGTAGGAGACAGGGAACTGAAGCTTTCTTT
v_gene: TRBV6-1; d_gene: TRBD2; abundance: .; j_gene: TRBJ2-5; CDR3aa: CASSEAWETSGSGETQYF; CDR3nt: TGTGCCAGCAGTGAAGCATGGGAAACTAGCGGGAGTGGGGAGACCCAGTACTTC
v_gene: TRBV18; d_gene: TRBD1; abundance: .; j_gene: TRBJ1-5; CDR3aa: CASSLNQGANQPQHF; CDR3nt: TGTGCCAGCTCACTAAATCAGGGGGCCAATCAGCCCCAGCATTTT
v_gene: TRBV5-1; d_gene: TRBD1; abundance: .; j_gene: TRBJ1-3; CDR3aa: CASSLAGTGKAGNTIYF; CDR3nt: TGCGCCAGCAGCTTGGCCGGGACAGGGAAGGCTGGAAACACCATATATTTT
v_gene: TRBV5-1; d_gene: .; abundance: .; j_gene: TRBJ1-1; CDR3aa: CASSPTGVATEAFF; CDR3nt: TGCGCCAGCAGCCCGACAGGAGTTGCGACTGAAGCTTTCTTT
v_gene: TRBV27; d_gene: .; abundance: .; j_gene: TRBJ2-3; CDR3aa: CASRSGIADTQYF; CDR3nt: TGTGCCAGCAGGTCCGGGATTGCAGATACGCAGTATTTT